This passage covers 5 T cell receptor beta chains from one sample sequenced in a study of blood T cell repertoires in COVID-19. Only in-frame clones appear in the TCRdb table, and some are missing; sequencing was by immunoSEQ multiplex PCR. The sample has 8,000 or so clones, almost 90% seen once. Material: peripheral blood. The source is a woman aged 45-65 years with active or convalescent COVID-19.

The chain carries TRBV3-1 (or the pseudogene TRBV3-2) and TRBJ2-1; 12 nucleotides align to TRBD1. The CDR3 runs 16 residues. Germline values: CDR1 LGHDT, CDR2 YNNKEL (reference sequence). V shed 4 bases and J 7 bases; nucleotides not matched to a gene: 8. The CDR3 region is CASSLGQGAKGNEQFF. The CDR3 DNA reads as TGTGCCAGCAGCCTGGGACAGGGGGCTAAAGGGAATGAGCAGTTCTTC.

This chain joins TRBV10-3 and TRBJ2-1; 9 bases are shared with TRBD2. The J segment lost 7 bases and the V segment lost 8 bases, leaving 3 bases of the junction unmatched. The CDR3 consists of 12 residues. Germline CDR1 is ENHRY and CDR2 is SYGVKD. CDR3 residues: CAIGLAGNEQFF. In DNA, the CDR3 is TGTGCCATCGGGCTAGCGGGAAATGAGCAGTTCTTC.

This clone was recorded once. This chain's CDR3 is CASSHLAGGPYNEQFF. DNA for the CDR3: TGTGCCAGCAGCCACCTAGCGGGGGGCCCTTACAATGAGCAGTTCTTC. V usage is TRBV3-1 (or the pseudogene TRBV3-2) and J usage is TRBJ2-1; 11 positions match TRBD2. The CDR3 totals 16 residues. With 3 bases clipped from V and 4 bases from J, the junction kept 5 bases outside the gene matches. Germline V gene lookup returns CDR1 LGHDT and CDR2 YNNKEL (reference sequence).

In its sample, this clone was seen once. The chain employs TRBV9 and TRBJ1-2; 8 bases are a match to TRBD1. The trim removed 0 bases at V and 5 bases at J, leaving 9 bases unmatched. Germline V gene lookup returns CDR1 SGDLS and CDR2 YYNGEE. The CDR3 covers 16 residues. This CDR3 is CASSVGQGAPRYGYTF. CDR3 in DNA: TGTGCCAGCAGCGTAGGGCAGGGGGCGCCTCGTTATGGCTACACCTTC.

The chain has TRBV6-5 and TRBJ2-7; 7 nucleotides match TRBD1. Trimming took 4 bases from V and 2 from J; bases not matched to a gene: 8. The germline V gene encodes CDR1 MNHEY and CDR2 SVGAGI. The CDR3 sequence is 15 residues long. Written as DNA, the CDR3 is TGTGCCAGCAGTTCCTCCCGGCAGGGGGCCTACGAGCAGTACTTC. Translated: CASSSSRQGAYEQYF.